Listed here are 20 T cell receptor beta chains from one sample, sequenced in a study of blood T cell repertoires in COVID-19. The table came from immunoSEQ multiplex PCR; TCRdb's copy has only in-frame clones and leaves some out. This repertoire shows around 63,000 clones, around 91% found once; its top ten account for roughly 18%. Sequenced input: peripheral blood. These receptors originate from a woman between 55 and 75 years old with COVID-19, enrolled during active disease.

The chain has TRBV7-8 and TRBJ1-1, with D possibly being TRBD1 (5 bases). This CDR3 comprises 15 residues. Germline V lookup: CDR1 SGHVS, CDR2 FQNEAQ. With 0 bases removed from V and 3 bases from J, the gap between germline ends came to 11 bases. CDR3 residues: CASSLAVSRDTEAFF. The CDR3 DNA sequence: TGTGCCAGCAGCTTAGCGGTTTCCAGGGACACTGAAGCTTTCTTT. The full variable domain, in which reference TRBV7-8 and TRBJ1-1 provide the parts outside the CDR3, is GAGVSQSPRYKVAKRGQDVALRCDPISGHVSLFWYQQALGQGPEFLTYFQNEAQLDKSGLPSDRFFAERPEGSVSTLKIQRTQQEDSAVYLCASSLAVSRDTEAFFGQGTRLTVV.

CDR3 sequence (DNA): TGTGCCAGCAGCGTAGAAGGACTAGCGCGATACAATGAGCAGTTCTTC. This sequence encodes CASSVEGLARYNEQFF. The rearrangement uses TRBV9 and TRBJ2-1; 9 nucleotides agree with TRBD2. There are 16 residues in the CDR3. Germline CDR1 reads SGDLS; CDR2 reads YYNGEE. V gave up 0 bases and J gave up 4 bases; unmatched junction bases: 5.

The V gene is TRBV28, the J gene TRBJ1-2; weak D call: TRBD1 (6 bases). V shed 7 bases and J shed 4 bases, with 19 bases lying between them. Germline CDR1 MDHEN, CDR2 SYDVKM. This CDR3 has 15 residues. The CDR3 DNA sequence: TGTGCCAGCACTACTCGGACAGTGGGATTCTATGGCTACACCTTC. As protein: CASTTRTVGFYGYTF.

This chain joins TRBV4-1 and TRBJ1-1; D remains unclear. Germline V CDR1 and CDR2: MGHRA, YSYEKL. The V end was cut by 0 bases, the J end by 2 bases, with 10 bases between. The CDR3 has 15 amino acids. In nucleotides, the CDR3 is TGCGCCAGCAGCCAAGAAGTAACAGTCAACACTGAAGCTTTCTTT. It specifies CASSQEVTVNTEAFF.

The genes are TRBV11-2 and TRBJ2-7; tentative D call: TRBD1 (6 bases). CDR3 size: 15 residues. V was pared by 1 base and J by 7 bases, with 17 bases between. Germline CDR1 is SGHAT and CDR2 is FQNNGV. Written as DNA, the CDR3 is TGTGCCAGCAGCTTAGGACAGGCCTCGGTGTTAGAGCAGTACTTC. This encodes CASSLGQASVLEQYF.

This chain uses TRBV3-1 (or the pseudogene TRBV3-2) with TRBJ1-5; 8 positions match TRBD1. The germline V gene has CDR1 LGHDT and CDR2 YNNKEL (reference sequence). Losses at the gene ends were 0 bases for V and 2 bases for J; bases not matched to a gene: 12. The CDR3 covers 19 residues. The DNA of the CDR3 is TGTGCCAGCAGCCAAGAGCCGTTAGTGGACAGGGATGGCAATCAGCCCCAGCATTTT. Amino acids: CASSQEPLVDRDGNQPQHF.

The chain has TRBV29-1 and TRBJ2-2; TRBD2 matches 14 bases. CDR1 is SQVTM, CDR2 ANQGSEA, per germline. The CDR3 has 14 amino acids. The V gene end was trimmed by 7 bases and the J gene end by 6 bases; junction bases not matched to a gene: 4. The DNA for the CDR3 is TGCAGCGGAGGGACTAGCGGGAGAGCCGGGGAGCTGTTTTTT. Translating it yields CSGGTSGRAGELFF.

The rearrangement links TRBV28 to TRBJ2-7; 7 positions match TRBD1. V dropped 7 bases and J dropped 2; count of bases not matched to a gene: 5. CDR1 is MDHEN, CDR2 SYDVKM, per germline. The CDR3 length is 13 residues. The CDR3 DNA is TGTGCCAGCAATCGGGACAGTCCCTACGAGCAGTACTTC. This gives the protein CASNRDSPYEQYF.

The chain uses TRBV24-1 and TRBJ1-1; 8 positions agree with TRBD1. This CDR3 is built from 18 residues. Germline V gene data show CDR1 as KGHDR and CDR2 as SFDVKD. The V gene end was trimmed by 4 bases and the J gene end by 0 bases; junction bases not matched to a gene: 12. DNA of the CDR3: TGTGCCACCAGTGACCCCAGGGGGCTTGACTCCCTGAACACTGAAGCTTTCTTT. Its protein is CATSDPRGLDSLNTEAFF.

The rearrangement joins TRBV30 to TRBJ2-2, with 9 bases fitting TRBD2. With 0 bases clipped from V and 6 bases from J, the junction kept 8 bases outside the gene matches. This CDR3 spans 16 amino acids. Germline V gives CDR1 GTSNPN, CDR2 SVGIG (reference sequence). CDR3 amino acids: CAWSVRSSGAAGELFF. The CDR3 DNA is TGTGCCTGGAGTGTACGGTCTAGCGGGGCCGCCGGGGAGCTGTTTTTT. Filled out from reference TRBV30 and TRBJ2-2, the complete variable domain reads SQTIHQWPATLVQPVGSPLSLECTVEGTSNPNLYWYRQAAGRGLQLLFYSVGIGQISSEVPQNLSASRPQDRQFILSSKKLLLSDSGFYLCAWSVRSSGAAGELFFGEGSRLTVL.

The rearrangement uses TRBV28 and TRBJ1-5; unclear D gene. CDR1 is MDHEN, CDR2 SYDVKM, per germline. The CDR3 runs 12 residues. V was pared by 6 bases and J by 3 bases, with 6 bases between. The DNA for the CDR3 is TGTGCCAGCAGCCTACTCAATCAGCCCCAGCATTTT. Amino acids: CASSLLNQPQHF.

DNA of the CDR3: TGTGCCAGTACCCCGGACAGGGGACGCTACGAGCAGTACTTC. It codes for CASTPDRGRYEQYF. The V call is TRBV19, the J call TRBJ2-7; 9 nucleotides align to TRBD1. The trim removed 7 bases at V and 3 bases at J, leaving 7 bases unmatched. CDR3 length equals 14 residues. Germline CDR1 and CDR2: LNHDA and SQIVND (reference sequence).

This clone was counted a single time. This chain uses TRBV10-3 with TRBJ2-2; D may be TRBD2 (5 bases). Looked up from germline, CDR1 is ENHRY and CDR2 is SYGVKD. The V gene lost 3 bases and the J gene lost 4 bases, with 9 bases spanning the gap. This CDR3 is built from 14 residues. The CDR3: CAISERDGTGELFF. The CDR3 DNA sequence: TGTGCCATCAGTGAACGGGATGGCACCGGGGAGCTGTTTTTT.

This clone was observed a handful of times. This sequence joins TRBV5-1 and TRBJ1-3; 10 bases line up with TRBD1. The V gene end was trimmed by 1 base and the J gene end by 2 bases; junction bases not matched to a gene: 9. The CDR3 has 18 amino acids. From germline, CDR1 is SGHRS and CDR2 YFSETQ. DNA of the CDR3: TGCGCCAGCAGCTTGTATACAGGGACAGGGGTAACTGGAAACACCATATATTTT. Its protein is CASSLYTGTGVTGNTIYF.

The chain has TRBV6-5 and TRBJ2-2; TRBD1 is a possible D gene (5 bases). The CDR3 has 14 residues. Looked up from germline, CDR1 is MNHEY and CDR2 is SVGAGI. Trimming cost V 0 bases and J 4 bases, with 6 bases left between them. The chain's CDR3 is CASSYSRGTGELFF. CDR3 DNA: TGTGCCAGCAGTTACTCTAGGGGCACCGGGGAGCTGTTTTTT.

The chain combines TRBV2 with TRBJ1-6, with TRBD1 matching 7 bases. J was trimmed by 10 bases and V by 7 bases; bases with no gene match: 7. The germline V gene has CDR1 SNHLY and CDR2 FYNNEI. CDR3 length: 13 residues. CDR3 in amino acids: CASTFRQGSPLHF. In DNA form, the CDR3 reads TGTGCCAGCACCTTCCGACAGGGCTCACCCCTCCACTTT.

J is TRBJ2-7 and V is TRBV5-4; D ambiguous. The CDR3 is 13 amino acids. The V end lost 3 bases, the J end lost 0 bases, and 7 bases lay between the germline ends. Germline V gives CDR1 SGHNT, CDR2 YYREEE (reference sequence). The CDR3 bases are TGTGCCAGCAGCTCCCGCGACTCCTACGAGCAGTACTTC. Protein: CASSSRDSYEQYF.

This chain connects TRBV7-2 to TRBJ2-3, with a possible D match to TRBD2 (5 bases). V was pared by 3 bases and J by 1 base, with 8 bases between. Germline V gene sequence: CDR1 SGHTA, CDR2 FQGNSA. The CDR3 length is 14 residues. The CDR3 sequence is CASSFMEGTDTQYF. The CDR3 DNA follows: TGTGCCAGCAGCTTCATGGAGGGCACAGATACGCAGTATTTT.

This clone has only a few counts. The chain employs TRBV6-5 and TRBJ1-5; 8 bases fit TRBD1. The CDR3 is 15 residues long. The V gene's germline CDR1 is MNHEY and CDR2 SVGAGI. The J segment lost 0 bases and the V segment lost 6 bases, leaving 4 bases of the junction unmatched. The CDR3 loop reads CASSGDRGSNQPQHF. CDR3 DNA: TGTGCCAGCAGCGGCGACAGGGGTAGCAATCAGCCCCAGCATTTT.

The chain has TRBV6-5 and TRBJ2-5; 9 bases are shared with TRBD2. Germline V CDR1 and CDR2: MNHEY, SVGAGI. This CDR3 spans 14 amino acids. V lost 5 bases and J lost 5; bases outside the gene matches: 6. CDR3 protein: CASSRGTSSETQYF. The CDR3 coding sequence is TGTGCCAGCAGTCGCGGGACTAGCAGTGAGACCCAGTACTTC.